This record concerns one T cell receptor (beta chain) sequence. The data originate from a study of blood T cell repertoires in COVID-19. In the study overall: Researchers got acute and convalescent COVID-19 samples from the United States, Italy and Spain. T cells, B-cell-depleted T cells, or PBMCs supplied cDNA or gDNA.

Trimming cost V 3 bases and J 0 bases, with 21 bases left between them. This CDR3 has 20 residues. Methods used by the authors: Estimation of nucleated cell counts was performed using reference gene primer amplification. TCRdb's table, derived via immunoSEQ multiplex PCR, lists solely in-frame clones and lacks some. The V and J calls and clone size are taken from that table; D and trimming were inferred from the DNA. The sample has 270,000 or so clones; approximately 82% are singletons. Source material: peripheral blood. The origin of this receptor is a young woman with acute or convalescent COVID-19. The chain couples TRBV23-1 to TRBJ2-6; tentative D call: TRBD1 (6 bases). TRBV23-1 is given ORF status, its function remaining uncertain. In nucleotides, the CDR3 is TGCGCCAGCAGTCAGTACCGGGACACCTGGGCGTCCTCTGGGGCCAACGTCCTGACTTTC. This gives the protein CASSQYRDTWASSGANVLTF.